The 11 T cell receptor beta chains reported below all come from one sample, sequenced in a study of T cell responses to AZD1222 COVID-19 vaccine. The assay was immunoSEQ multiplex PCR, and TCRdb's table has in-frame clones only and misses some. This sample yields roughly 180,000 clones, of which almost 95% are seen a single time; over 7.5% belongs to the top ten. The sequenced sample was peripheral blood, obtained on day 0 of AZD1222 vaccination. Source of these receptors: an adult in good health.

V is TRBV15 and J is TRBJ1-1; a weak D match, TRBD1 (6 bases). This CDR3 is built from 16 residues. Germline loops: CDR1 LNHNV, CDR2 YYDKDF (reference sequence). V was pared by 0 bases and J by 5 bases, with 16 bases between. This CDR3 is CATSRDWRGARTEAFF. The CDR3 bases are TGTGCCACCAGCAGAGATTGGCGGGGGGCCCGAACTGAAGCTTTCTTT. The variable domain in full, completed from reference TRBV15 and TRBJ1-1, reads DAMVIQNPRYQVTQFGKPVTLSCSQTLNHNVMYWYQQKSSQAPKLLFHYYDKDFNNEADTPDNFQSRRPNTSFCFLDIRSPGLGDTAMYLCATSRDWRGARTEAFFGQGTRLTVV.

The V and J genes are TRBV27 and TRBJ2-7, with D unclear. The CDR3 extends over 11 amino acids. Trimming took 1 base from V and 7 from J, leaving 5 bases between them. From germline, CDR1 is MNHEY and CDR2 SMNVEV (reference sequence). CDR3 sequence (DNA): TGTGCCAGCAGTTTATTGGGAGAGCAGTACTTC. Residues: CASSLLGEQYF.

This chain connects TRBV29-1 to TRBJ2-7; tentative D call: TRBD2 (6 bases). Between the trimmed V and J ends, which lost 7 bases and 2 bases, there was a span of 12 bases. Germline V gene lookup returns CDR1 SQVTM and CDR2 ANQGSEA. This CDR3 spans 12 amino acids. CDR3: CSGGDFAYEQYF. The CDR3, as DNA: TGCAGCGGGGGGGACTTCGCCTACGAGCAGTACTTC.

The chain carries TRBV18 and TRBJ1-1, with D perhaps TRBD1 (6 bases). Looked up from germline, CDR1 is KGHSH and CDR2 is LQKENI. Deletions cut 5 bases from V and 3 bases from J, with 16 bases between. The CDR3 is made up of 15 amino acids. The CDR3, as DNA: TGTGCCAGCTCAGCAACAGGGCGAGTAGACACTGAAGCTTTCTTT. Residues: CASSATGRVDTEAFF. The full variable domain, its missing parts supplied by reference TRBV18 and TRBJ1-1, is NAGVMQNPRHLVRRRGQEARLRCSPMKGHSHVYWYRQLPEEGLKFMVYLQKENIIDESGMPKERFSAEFPKEGPSILRIQQVVRGDSAAYFCASSATGRVDTEAFFGQGTRLTVV.

V and J are TRBV27 and TRBJ2-7; 7 bases fit TRBD2. Germline values: CDR1 MNHEY, CDR2 SMNVEV (reference sequence). The CDR3 length is 13 residues. V trimming: 3 bases; J trimming: 6 bases; junction bases outside the gene matches: 5. CDR3: CASSFREGTEQYF. In DNA form, the CDR3 reads TGTGCCAGCAGTTTTAGGGAGGGAACCGAGCAGTACTTC.

The chain carries TRBV2 and TRBJ1-6, with a possible D match to TRBD1 (5 bases). Trimming removed 4 bases at V and 9 bases at J, with 13 bases between. CDR1 and CDR2 (germline): SNHLY, FYNNEI. This CDR3 comprises 14 residues. The CDR3 DNA reads as TGTGCCAGCAGTGCGCGGCAGGGAGGTTCACCCCTCCACTTT. Protein: CASSARQGGSPLHF.

V is TRBV9 and J is TRBJ2-6; D not certain. The CDR3 runs 14 residues. The V gene's germline CDR1 is SGDLS and CDR2 YYNGEE. Trimming cost V 0 bases and J 2 bases, with 3 bases left between them. CDR3 nucleotide sequence: TGTGCCAGCAGCGTAGGTCCTGGGGCCAACGTCCTGACTTTC. Its translation: CASSVGPGANVLTF.

The chain uses TRBV19 and TRBJ1-3, with D tentatively TRBD1 (6 bases). Germline CDR1 LNHDA, CDR2 SQIVND (reference sequence). The germline V and J ends were trimmed by 5 bases and 2 bases, with 13 bases remaining between them. This CDR3 has 15 residues. CDR3 loop: CASSSQGMAGNTIYF. For the CDR3, the DNA is TGTGCCAGTAGTTCACAGGGAATGGCTGGAAACACCATATATTTT.

The CDR3 sequence is CASNTRTDTGELFF. In DNA, the CDR3 is TGTGCCAGTAACACCCGGACGGACACCGGGGAGCTGTTTTTT. The rearrangement joins TRBV19 to TRBJ2-2; no clear D gene. The V gene's germline CDR1 is LNHDA and CDR2 SQIVND (reference sequence). The CDR3 is 14 residues long. V lost 7 bases to trimming and J lost 3 bases, with 12 bases between them.

The gene calls are TRBV6-4 and TRBJ1-2, with 8 nucleotides matching TRBD1. The CDR3 covers 13 residues. The V segment lost 6 bases and the J segment 6 bases; nucleotides outside the gene matches: 6. Per the germline V gene, CDR1 is MRHNA and CDR2 is SNTAGT. The CDR3 bases are TGTGCCAGCAGCGATGGGACAGGCAATGGCTACACCTTC. Its protein product is CASSDGTGNGYTF.

The chain is built from TRBV5-1 and TRBJ2-2, with a weak D call TRBD2 (6 bases). Trimming shortened V by 2 bases and J by 6 bases, and 14 bases separated the two germline ends. This CDR3 spans 15 amino acids. Germline loops: CDR1 SGHRS, CDR2 YFSETQ. The CDR3 spells CASSFRDPGAGELFF. In DNA, the CDR3 is TGCGCCAGCAGCTTTCGGGACCCGGGGGCCGGGGAGCTGTTTTTT.